This T cell receptor (beta chain) was sequenced for a study of T-cell reconstitution after alpha-beta-depleted transplantation in children. Study conclusions and caveats: Diversity and T-cell counts at one year after transplant derived mostly from new T cells.

Concerning this clonotype: What it binds is unknown.

Germline V lookup: CDR1 SGHRS, CDR2 YFSETQ. This CDR3 is built from 14 residues. Trimming pared 0 bases from V and 1 base from J, leaving 7 bases between. Library preparation (for TCRbeta) was performed with unique molecular identifiers. MiXCR was run by TCRdb on the PCR reads, yielding one entry per CDR3 protein. There are under 250,000 distinct CDR3 sequences in the sample; roughly a quarter occur only once, and roughly 5% lies in the top ten. The chain is built from TRBV5-1 and TRBJ1-1; no clear D gene. Sequences were derived from PBMCs, mostly from graft donor cells, sampled 360 days after TCRalphabeta/CD19-depleted stem cell transplant. The TCR was taken from a female patient aged 2-9 years who had a stem cell transplant for congenital amegakaryocytic thrombocytopenia, so the T cells may come from the graft donor. The CDR3 is CASSLGGWNTEAFF. The CDR3 region has the DNA TGCGCCAGCAGCTTGGGAGGGTGGAACACTGAAGCTTTCTTT.